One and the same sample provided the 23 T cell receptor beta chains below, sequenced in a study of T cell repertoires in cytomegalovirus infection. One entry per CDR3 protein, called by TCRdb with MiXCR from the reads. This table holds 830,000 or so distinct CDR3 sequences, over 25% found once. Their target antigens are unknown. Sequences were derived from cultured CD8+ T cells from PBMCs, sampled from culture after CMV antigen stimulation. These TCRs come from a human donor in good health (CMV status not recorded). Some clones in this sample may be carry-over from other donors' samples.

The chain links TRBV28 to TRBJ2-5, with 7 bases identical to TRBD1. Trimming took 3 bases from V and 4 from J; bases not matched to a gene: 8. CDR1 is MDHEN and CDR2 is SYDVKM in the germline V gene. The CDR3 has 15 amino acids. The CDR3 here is CASSFSGGVGETQYF. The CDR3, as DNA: TGTGCCAGCAGTTTCTCAGGGGGAGTAGGAGAGACCCAGTACTTC.

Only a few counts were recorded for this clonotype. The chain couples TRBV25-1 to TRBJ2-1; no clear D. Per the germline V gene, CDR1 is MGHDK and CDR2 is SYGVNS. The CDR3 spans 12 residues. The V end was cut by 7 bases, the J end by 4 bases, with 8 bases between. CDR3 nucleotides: TGTGCCAGCATTGGTAGATACAATGAGCAGTTCTTC. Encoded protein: CASIGRYNEQFF.

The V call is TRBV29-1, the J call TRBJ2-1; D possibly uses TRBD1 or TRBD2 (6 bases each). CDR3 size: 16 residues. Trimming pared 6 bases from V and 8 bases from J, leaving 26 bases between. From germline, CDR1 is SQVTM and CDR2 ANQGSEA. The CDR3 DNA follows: TGCAGCGTCCCCACCAGGGGACGGACCCCGGGGGATGAGCAGTTCTTC. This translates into CSVPTRGRTPGDEQFF.

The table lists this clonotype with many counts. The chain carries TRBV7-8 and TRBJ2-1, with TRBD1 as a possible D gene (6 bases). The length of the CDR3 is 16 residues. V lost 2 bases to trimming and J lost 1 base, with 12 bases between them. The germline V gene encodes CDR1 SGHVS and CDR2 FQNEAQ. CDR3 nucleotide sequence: TGTGCCAGCAGCTTAACGACAGGATTTTCCTACAATGAGCAGTTCTTC. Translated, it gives CASSLTTGFSYNEQFF.

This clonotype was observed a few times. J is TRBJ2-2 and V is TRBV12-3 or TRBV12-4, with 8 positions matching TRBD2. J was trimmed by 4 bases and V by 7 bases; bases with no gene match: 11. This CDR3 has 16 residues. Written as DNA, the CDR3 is TGTGCCAGCACCAAACCGGGACTAGGGCGCACCGGGGAGCTGTTTTTT. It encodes CASTKPGLGRTGELFF.

The CDR3 reads CASSDSGSRATDTQYF. The DNA for the CDR3 is TGTGCCAGCAGTGACTCGGGTAGCAGGGCCACAGATACGCAGTATTTT. J is TRBJ2-3 and V is TRBV6-4; TRBD1 might be the D (5 bases). Germline CDR1 reads MRHNA; CDR2 reads SNTAGT. The CDR3 contains 16 residues. Trimming took 0 bases from V and 2 from J, leaving 12 bases between them.

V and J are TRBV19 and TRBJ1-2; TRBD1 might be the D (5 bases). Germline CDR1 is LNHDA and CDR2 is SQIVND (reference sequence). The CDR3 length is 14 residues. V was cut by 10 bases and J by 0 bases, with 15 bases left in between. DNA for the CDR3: TGTGCCACCAAGAGAGAAGGGGCTAACTATGGCTACACCTTC. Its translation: CATKREGANYGYTF.

The CDR3 DNA sequence: TGTGCCAGCAGCCGCGGGCAGGACGATGAAAAACTGTTTTTT. Its translation: CASSRGQDDEKLFF. V usage is TRBV5-6 and J usage is TRBJ1-4; D unclear. CDR1 is SGHDT and CDR2 is YYEEEE in the germline V gene. Trimming pared 4 bases from V and 6 bases from J, leaving 13 bases between. This CDR3 comprises 14 residues.

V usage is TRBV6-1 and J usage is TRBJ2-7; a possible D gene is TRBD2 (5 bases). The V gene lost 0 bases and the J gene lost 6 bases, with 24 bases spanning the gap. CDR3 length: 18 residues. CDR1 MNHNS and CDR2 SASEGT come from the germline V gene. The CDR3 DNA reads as TGTGCCAGCAGTGAAGCGGCGTACAGACCGATAAAACGGGGCGAGCAGTACGTC. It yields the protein CASSEAAYRPIKRGEQYV.

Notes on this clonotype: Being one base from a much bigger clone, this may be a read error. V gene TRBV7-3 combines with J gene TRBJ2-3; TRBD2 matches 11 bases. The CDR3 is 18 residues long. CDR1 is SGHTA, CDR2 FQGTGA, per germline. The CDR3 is CASRLGIAGGLRADTQYF. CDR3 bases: TGTGCCAGCCGCTTAGGAATAGCGGGGGGGCTTCGAGCAGATACGCAGTATTTT.

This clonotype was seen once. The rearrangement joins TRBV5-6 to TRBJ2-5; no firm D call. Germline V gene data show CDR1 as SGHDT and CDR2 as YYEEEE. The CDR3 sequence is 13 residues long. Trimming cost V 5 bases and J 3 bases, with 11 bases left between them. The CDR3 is CASRSRGEETQYF. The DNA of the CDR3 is TGTGCCAGCAGATCCCGAGGAGAAGAGACCCAGTACTTC.

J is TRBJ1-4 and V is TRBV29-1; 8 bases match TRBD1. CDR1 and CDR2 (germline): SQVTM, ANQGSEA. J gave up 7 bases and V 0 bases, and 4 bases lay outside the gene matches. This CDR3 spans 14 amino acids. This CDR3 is CSVEDRQGPEKLFF. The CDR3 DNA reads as TGCAGCGTTGAAGATCGACAGGGGCCTGAAAAACTGTTTTTT.

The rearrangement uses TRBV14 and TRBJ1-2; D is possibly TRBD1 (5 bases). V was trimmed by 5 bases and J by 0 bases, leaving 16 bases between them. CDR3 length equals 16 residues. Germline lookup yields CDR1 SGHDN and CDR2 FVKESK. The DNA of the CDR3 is TGTGCCAGCAGCTCGGGACCGCCTCGACCTAACTATGGCTACACCTTC. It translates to CASSSGPPRPNYGYTF.

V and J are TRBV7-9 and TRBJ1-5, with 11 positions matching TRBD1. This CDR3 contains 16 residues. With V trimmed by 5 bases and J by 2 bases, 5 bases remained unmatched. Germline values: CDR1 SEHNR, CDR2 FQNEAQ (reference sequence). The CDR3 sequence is CASSEGQGARNQPQHF. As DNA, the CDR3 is TGTGCCAGCAGCGAAGGACAGGGGGCTCGCAATCAGCCCCAGCATTTT. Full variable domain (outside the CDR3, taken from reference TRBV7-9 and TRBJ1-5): DTGVSQNPRHKITKRGQNVTFRCDPISEHNRLYWYRQTLGQGPEFLTYFQNEAQLEKSRLLSDRFSAERPKGSFSTLEIQRTEQGDSAMYLCASSEGQGARNQPQHFGDGTRLSIL.

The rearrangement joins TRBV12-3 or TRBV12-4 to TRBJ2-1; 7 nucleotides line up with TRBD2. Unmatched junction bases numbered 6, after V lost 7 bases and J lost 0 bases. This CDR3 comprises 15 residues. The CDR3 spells CASKSGGSSYNEQFF. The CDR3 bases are TGTGCCAGCAAATCGGGGGGAAGCTCCTACAATGAGCAGTTCTTC.

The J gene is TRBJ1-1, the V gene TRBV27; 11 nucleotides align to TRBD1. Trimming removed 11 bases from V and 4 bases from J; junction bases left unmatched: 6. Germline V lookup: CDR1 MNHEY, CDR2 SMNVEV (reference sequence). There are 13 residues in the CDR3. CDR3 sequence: CASLGQGVTEAFF. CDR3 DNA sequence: TGTGCCTCCCTGGGACAGGGGGTCACTGAAGCTTTCTTT.

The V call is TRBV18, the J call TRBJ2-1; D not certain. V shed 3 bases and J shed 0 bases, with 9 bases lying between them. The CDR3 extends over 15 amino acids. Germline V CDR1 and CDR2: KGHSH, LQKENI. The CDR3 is CASSPQPSSYNEQFF. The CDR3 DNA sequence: TGTGCCAGCTCACCGCAACCTTCCTCCTACAATGAGCAGTTCTTC.

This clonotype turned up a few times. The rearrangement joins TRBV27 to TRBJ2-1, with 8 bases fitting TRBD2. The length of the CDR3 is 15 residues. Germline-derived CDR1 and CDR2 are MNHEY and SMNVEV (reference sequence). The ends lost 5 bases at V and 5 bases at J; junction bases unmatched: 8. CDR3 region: CASSRRGGPNNEQFF. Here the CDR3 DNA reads TGTGCCAGCAGTCGTCGGGGGGGGCCTAACAATGAGCAGTTCTTC.

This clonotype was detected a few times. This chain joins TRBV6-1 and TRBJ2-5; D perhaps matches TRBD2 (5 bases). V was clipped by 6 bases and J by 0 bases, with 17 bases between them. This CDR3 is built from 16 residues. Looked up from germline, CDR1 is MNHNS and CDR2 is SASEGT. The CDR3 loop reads CASRQWAWEYQETQYF. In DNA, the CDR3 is TGTGCCAGCAGGCAGTGGGCGTGGGAGTACCAAGAGACCCAGTACTTC.

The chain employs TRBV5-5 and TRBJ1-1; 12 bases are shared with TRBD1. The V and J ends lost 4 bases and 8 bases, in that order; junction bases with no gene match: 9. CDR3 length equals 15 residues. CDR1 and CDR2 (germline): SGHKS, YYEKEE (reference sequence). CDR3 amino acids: CASSASGTGGLEAFF. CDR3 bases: TGTGCCAGCAGCGCATCCGGGACAGGGGGCCTGGAAGCTTTCTTT.

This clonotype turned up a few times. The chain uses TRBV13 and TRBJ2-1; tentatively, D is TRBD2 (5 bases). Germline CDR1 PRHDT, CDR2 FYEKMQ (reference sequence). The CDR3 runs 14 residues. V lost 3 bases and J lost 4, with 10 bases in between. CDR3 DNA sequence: TGTGCCAGCAGCTTCCGGACTCGATACAATGAGCAGTTCTTC. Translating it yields CASSFRTRYNEQFF.

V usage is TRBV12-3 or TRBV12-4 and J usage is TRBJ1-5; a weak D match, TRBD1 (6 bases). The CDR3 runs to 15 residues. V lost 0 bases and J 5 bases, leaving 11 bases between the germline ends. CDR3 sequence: CASSLARGGHQPQHF. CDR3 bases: TGTGCCAGCAGTTTAGCCAGGGGTGGACATCAGCCCCAGCATTTT.

In nucleotides, the CDR3 is TGTGCCAGCAGCTGGCCCGACAGGGGGTACTACGAGCAGTACGTC. Translating it yields CASSWPDRGYYEQYV. The rearrangement uses TRBV7-6 and TRBJ2-7; 9 bases line up with TRBD1. Per germline, CDR1 SGHVS and CDR2 FNYEAQ. V trimming: 4 bases; J trimming: 3 bases; junction bases outside the gene matches: 7. The CDR3 consists of 15 residues.